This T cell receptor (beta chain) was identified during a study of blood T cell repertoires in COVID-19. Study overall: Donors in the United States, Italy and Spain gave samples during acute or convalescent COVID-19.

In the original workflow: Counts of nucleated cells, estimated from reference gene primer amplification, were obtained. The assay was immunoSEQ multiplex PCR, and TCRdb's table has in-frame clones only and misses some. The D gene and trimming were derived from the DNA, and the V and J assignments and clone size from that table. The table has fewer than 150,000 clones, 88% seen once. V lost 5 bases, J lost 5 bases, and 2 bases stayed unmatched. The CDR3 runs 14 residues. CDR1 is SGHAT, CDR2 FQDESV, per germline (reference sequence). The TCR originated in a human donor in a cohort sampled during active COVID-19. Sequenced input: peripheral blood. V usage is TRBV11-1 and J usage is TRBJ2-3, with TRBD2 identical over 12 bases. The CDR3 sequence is CASSTGLAGDTQYF. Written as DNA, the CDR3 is TGTGCCAGCAGCACGGGACTAGCGGGAGATACGCAGTATTTT.